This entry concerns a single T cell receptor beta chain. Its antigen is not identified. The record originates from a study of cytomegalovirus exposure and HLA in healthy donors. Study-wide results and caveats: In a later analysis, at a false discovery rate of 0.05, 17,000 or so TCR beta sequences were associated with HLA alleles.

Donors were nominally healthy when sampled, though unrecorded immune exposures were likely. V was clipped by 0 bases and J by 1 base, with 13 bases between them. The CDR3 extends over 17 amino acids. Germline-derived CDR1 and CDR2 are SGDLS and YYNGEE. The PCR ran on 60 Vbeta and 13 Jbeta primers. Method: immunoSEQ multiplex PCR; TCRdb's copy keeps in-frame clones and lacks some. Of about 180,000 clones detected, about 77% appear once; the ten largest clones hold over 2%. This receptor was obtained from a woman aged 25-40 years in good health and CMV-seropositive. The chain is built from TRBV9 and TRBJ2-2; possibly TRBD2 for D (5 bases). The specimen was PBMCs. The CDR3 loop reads CASSVGLARENTGELFF. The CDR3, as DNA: TGTGCCAGCAGCGTAGGGCTAGCTCGAGAGAACACCGGGGAGCTGTTTTTT.